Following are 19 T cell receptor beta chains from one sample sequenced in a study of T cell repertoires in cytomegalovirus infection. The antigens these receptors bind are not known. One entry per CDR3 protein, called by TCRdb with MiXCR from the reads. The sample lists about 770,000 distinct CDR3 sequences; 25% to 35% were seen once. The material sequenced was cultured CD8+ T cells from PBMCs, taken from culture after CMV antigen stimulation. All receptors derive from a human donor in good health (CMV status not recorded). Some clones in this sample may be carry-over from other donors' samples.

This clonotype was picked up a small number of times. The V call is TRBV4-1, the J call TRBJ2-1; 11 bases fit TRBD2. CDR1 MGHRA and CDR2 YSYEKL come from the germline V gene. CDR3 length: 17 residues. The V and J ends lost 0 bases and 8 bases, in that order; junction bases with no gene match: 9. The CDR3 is CASSQDPLAGGDYEQFF. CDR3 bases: TGCGCCAGCAGCCAAGATCCCCTAGCGGGGGGTGACTATGAGCAGTTCTTC.

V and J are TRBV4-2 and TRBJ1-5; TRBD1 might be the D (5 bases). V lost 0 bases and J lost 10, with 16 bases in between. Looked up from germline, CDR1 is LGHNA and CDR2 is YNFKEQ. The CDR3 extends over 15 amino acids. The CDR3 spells CASSQDRMGVEPQHF. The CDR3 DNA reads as TGTGCCAGCAGCCAAGATCGGATGGGGGTAGAACCCCAGCATTTT.

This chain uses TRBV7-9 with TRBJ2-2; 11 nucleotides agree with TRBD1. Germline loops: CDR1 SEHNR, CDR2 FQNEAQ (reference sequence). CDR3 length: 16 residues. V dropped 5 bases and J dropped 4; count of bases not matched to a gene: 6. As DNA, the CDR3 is TGTGCCAGCAGCACGGACAGGGGGCCTTCCACCGGGGAGCTGTTTTTT. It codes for CASSTDRGPSTGELFF.

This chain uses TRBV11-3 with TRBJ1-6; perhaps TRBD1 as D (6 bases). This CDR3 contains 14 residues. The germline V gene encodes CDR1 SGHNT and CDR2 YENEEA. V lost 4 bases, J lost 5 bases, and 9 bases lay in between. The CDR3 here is CASSSAGDNSPLHF. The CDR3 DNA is TGTGCCAGCAGCTCAGCAGGGGATAATTCACCCCTCCACTTT.

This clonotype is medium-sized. CDR3 in amino acids: CASSPGTGPQQPQYF. DNA of the CDR3: TGTGCCAGCAGTCCCGGGACAGGACCCCAACAGCCCCAGTACTTC. The V call is TRBV28, the J call TRBJ2-5, with 8 bases matching TRBD1. The CDR3 contains 15 residues. In germline, CDR1 is MDHEN, CDR2 SYDVKM. J lost 9 bases, V lost 5 bases, and 14 bases had no gene match.

In nucleotides, the CDR3 is TGTGCCAGCAGCCCACCCGGGACAGGGGTGAACACTGAAGCTTTCTTT. Its translation: CASSPPGTGVNTEAFF. This sequence joins TRBV7-4 and TRBJ1-1; 10 bases are a match to TRBD1. Germline V gene sequence: CDR1 SGHVT, CDR2 SQSDAQ. After removal of 5 bases from V and 0 bases from J, the junction contained 6 bases not matched to a gene. The CDR3 runs 16 residues.

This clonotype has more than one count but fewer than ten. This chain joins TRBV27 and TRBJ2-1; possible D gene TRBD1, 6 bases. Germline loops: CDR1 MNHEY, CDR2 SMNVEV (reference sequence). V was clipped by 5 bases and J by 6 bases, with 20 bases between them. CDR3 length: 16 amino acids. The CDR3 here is CASSPAARAGVNEQFF. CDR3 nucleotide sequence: TGTGCCAGCAGTCCCGCCGCCCGGGCAGGGGTCAATGAGCAGTTCTTC.

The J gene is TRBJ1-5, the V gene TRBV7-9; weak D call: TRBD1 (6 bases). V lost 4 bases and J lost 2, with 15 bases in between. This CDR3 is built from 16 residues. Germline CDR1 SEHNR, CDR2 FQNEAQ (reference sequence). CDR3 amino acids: CASSYVSGEGNQPQHF. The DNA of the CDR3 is TGTGCCAGCAGCTACGTGTCAGGGGAGGGCAATCAGCCCCAGCATTTT. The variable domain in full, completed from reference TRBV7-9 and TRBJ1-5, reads DTGVSQNPRHKITKRGQNVTFRCDPISEHNRLYWYRQTLGQGPEFLTYFQNEAQLEKSRLLSDRFSAERPKGSFSTLEIQRTEQGDSAMYLCASSYVSGEGNQPQHFGDGTRLSIL.

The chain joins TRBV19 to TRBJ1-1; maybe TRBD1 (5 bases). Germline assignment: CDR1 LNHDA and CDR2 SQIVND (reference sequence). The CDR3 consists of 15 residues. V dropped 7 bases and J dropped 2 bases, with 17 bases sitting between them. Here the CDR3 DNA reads TGTGCCAGTACGACGGGGCGGGGTGGAAACACTGAAGCTTTCTTT. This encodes CASTTGRGGNTEAFF.

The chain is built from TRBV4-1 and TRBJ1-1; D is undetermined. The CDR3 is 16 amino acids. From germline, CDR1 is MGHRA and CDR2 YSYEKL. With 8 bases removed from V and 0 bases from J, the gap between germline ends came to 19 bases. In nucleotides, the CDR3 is TGCGCCAGCGGGGTAGCAGGAGACGCGATGAACACTGAAGCTTTCTTT. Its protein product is CASGVAGDAMNTEAFF.

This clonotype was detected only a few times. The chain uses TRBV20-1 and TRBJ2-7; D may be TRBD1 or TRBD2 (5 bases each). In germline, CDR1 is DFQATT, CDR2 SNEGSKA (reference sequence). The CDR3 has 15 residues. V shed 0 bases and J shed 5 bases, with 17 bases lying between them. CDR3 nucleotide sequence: TGCAGTGCTAGAGATTTGGGCAGGGAGACCCACGAGCAGTACTTC. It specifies CSARDLGRETHEQYF.

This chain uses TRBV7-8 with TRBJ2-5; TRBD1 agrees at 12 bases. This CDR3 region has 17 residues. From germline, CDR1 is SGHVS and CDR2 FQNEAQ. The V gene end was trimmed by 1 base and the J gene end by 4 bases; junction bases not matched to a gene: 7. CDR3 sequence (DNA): TGTGCCAGCAGCTTAGAGGCTGGGACAGGGGGCGCAGAGACCCAGTACTTC. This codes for CASSLEAGTGGAETQYF.

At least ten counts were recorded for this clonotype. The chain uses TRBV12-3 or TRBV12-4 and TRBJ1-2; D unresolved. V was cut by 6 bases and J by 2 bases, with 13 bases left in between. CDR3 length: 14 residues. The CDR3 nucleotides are TGTGCCAGCAGCTTAAACCGGGTCAACTATGGCTACACCTTC. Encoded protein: CASSLNRVNYGYTF.

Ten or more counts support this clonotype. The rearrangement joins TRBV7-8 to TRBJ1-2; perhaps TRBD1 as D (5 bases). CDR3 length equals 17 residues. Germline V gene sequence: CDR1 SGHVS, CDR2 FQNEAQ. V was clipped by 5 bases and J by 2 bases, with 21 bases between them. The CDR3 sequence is CASSLPRGLGSNYGYTF. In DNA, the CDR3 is TGTGCCAGCAGCCTACCTCGGGGGTTGGGATCGAACTATGGCTACACCTTC.

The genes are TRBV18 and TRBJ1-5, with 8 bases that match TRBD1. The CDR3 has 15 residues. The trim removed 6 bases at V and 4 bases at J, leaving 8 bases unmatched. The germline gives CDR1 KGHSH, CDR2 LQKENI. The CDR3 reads CASSPGTGRNQPQHF. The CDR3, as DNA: TGTGCCAGCTCGCCCGGGACAGGCAGGAATCAGCCCCAGCATTTT. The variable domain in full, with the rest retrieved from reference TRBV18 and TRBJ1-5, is NAGVMQNPRHLVRRRGQEARLRCSPMKGHSHVYWYRQLPEEGLKFMVYLQKENIIDESGMPKERFSAEFPKEGPSILRIQQVVRGDSAAYFCASSPGTGRNQPQHFGDGTRLSIL.

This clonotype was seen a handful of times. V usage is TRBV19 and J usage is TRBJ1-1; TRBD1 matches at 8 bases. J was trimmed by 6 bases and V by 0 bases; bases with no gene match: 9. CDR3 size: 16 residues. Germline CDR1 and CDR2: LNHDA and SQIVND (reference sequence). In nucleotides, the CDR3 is TGTGCCAGTAGTATAGAGTGGGGTACACAGGGGGCTGAAGCTTTCTTT. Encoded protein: CASSIEWGTQGAEAFF.

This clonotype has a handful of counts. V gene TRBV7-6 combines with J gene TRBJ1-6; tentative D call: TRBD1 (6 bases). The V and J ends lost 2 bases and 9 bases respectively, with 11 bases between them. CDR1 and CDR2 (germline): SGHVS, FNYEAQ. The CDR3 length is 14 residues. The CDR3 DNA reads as TGTGCCAGCAGCTTATCGCAGGGGCTTTCACCCCTCCACTTT. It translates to CASSLSQGLSPLHF.

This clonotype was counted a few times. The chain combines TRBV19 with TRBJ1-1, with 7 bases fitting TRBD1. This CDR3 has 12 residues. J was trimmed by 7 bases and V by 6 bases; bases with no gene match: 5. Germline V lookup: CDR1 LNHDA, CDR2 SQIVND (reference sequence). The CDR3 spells CASRWGDSEAFF. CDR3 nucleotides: TGTGCCAGTAGGTGGGGGGACAGTGAAGCTTTCTTT.

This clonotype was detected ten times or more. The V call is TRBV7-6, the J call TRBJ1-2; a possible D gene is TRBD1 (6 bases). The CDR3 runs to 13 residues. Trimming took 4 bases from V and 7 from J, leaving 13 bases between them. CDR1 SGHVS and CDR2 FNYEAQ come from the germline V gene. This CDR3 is CASSSPSGAGYTF. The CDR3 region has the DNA TGTGCCAGCAGCTCACCTTCAGGGGCTGGCTACACCTTC.